This T cell receptor beta chain was recovered during a study of blood T cell repertoires in COVID-19. As for the study in general: COVID-19 samples collected from the United States, Italy and Spain covered acute and convalescent phases. PBMCs, B-cell-depleted T cells, or T cells were the source of the cDNA or gDNA that made up the material.

Germline assignment: CDR1 SGHVS and CDR2 FQNEAQ. V lost 5 bases, J lost 4 bases, and 8 bases stayed unmatched. The length of the CDR3 is 16 residues. Methods used by the authors: Reference gene primers were amplified, and this amplification served to estimate nucleated cell counts. Generated by immunoSEQ multiplex PCR, the TCRdb table keeps only in-frame clones and is missing some. The V and J calls and the clone size are those of that table, but D and trimming were determined from the DNA. This table holds just under 150,000 clones, 75% to 90% found once. The chain is built from TRBV7-8 and TRBJ2-7; 13 positions match TRBD2. This sequence originates from a man aged 50-59 years who had recovered from COVID-19. The sample was peripheral blood. The CDR3 DNA is TGTGCCAGCAGCGGGTCTCGGACTAGCGGGGGTTACGAGCAGTACTTC. As protein: CASSGSRTSGGYEQYF.